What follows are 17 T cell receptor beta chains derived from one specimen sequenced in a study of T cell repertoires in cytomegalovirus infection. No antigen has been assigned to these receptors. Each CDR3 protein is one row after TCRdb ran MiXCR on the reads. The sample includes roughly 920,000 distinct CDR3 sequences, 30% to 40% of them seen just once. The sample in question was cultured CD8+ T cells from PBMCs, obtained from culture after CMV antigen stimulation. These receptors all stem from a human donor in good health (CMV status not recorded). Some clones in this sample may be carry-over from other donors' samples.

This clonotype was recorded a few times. The CDR3 DNA reads TGCAGCGTTGAAGATTTCAGGGCAATCCCCCCAGGGAATGAGCAGTTCTTC. Its protein product is CSVEDFRAIPPGNEQFF. The genes are TRBV29-1 and TRBJ2-1; the D gene is possibly TRBD1 (5 bases). CDR3 length: 17 residues. Germline lookup yields CDR1 SQVTM and CDR2 ANQGSEA. The V end lost 0 bases, the J end lost 7 bases, and 22 bases lay between the germline ends.

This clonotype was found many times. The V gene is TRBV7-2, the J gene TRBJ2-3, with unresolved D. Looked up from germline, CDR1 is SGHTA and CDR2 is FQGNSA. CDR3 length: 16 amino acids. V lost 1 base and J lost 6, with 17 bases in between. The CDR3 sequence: CASSLEGWWPDDTQYF. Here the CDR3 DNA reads TGTGCCAGCAGCTTAGAAGGGTGGTGGCCCGACGATACGCAGTATTTT.

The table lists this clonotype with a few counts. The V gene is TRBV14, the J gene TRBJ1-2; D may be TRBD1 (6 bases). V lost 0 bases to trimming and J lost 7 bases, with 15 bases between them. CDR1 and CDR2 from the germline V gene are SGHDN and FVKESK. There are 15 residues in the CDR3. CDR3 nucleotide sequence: TGTGCCAGCAGCCAAGAAAGAGGCACAGGGCTTGGCTACACCTTC. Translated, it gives CASSQERGTGLGYTF.

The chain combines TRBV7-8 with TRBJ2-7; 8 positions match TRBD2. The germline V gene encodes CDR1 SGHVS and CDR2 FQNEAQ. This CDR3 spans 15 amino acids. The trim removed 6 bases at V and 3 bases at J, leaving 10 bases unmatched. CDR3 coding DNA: TGTGCCAGCAGTTTTTTGGCCGGGACTAGCTACGAGCAGTACGTC. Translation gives CASSFLAGTSYEQYV.

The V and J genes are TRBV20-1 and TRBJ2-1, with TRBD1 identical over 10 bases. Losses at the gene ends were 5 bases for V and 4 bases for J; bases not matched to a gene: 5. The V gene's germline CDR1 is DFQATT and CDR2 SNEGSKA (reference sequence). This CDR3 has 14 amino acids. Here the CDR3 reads CSAPPGQGYNEQFF. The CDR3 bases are TGCAGTGCTCCTCCGGGACAGGGGTACAATGAGCAGTTCTTC.

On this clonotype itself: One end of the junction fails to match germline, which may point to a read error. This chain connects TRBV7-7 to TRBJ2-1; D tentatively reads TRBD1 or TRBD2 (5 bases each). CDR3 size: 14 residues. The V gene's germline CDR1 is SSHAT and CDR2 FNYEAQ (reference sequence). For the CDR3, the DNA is TGTGCTAGCAGCTTAGAGAGGGGAGACCATGAGCAGTTCTTC. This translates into CASSLERGDHEQFF.

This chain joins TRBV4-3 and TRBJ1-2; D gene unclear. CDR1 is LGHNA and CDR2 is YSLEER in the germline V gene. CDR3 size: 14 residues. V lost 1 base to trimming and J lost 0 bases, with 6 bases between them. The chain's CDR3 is CASSQAVPNYGYTF. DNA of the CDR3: TGCGCCAGCAGCCAAGCGGTACCTAACTATGGCTACACCTTC.

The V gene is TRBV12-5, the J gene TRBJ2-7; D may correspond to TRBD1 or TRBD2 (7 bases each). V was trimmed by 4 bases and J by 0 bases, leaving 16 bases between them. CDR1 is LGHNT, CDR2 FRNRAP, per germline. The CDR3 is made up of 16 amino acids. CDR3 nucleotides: TGTGCTAGTGGTTCCGGGCAGGGGGACTACTCCTACGAGCAGTACTTC. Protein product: CASGSGQGDYSYEQYF.

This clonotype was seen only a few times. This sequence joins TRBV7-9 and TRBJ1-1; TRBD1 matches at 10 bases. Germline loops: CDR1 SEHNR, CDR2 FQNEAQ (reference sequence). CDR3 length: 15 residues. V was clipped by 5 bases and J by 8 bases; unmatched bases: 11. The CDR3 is CASSLTTGQGMEAFF. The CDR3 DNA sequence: TGTGCCAGCAGCCTTACCACGGGACAGGGGATGGAAGCTTTCTTT. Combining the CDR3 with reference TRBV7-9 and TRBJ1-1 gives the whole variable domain DTGVSQNPRHKITKRGQNVTFRCDPISEHNRLYWYRQTLGQGPEFLTYFQNEAQLEKSRLLSDRFSAERPKGSFSTLEIQRTEQGDSAMYLCASSLTTGQGMEAFFGQGTRLTVV.

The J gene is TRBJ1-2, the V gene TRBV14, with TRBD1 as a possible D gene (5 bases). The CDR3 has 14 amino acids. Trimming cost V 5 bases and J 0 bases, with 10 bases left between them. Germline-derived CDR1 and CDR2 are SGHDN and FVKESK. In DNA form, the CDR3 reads TGTGCCAGCAGCGAAACAGGAGCTAACTATGGCTACACCTTC. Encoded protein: CASSETGANYGYTF. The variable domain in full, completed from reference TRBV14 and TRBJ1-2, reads EAGVTQFPSHSVIEKGQTVTLRCDPISGHDNLYWYRRVMGKEIKFLLHFVKESKQDESGMPNNRFLAERTGGTYSTLKVQPAELEDSGVYFCASSETGANYGYTFGSGTRLTVV.

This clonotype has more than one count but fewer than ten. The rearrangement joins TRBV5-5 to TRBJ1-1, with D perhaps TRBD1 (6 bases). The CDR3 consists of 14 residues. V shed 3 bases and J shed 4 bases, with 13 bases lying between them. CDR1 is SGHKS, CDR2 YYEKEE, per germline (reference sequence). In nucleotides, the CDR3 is TGTGCCAGCAGCTCTACAGGGTGGGTCACTGAAGCTTTCTTT. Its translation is CASSSTGWVTEAFF.

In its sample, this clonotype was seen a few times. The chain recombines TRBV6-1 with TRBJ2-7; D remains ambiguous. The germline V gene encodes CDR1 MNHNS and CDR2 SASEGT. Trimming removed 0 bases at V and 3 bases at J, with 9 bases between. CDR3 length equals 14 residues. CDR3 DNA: TGTGCCAGCAGTGAAGCCCCTGCGAGCTACGAGCAGTACGTC. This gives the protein CASSEAPASYEQYV.

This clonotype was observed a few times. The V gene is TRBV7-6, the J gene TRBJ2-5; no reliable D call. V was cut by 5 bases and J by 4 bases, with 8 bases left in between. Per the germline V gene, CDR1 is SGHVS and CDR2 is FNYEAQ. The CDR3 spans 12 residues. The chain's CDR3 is CASSPMGETQYF. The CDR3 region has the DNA TGTGCCAGCAGCCCGATGGGAGAGACCCAGTACTTC.

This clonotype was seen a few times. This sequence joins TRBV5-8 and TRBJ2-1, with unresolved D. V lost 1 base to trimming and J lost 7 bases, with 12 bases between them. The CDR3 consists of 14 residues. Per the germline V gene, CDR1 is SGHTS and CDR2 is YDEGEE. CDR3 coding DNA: TGTGCCAGCAGCTTGCTTGCCTCCGTGAATGAGCAGTTCTTC. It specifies CASSLLASVNEQFF.

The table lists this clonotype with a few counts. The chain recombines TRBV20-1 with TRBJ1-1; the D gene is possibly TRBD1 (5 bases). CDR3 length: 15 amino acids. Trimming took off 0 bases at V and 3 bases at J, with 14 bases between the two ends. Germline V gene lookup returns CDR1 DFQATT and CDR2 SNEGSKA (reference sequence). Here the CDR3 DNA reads TGCAGTGCTAGAGATTACCGGGGGTCTTACACTGAAGCTTTCTTT. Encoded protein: CSARDYRGSYTEAFF.

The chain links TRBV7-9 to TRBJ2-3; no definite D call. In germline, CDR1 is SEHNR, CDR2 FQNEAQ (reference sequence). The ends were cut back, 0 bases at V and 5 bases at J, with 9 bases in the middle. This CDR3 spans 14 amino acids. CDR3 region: CASSLASGKDTQYF. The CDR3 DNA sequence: TGTGCCAGCAGCTTAGCGTCGGGCAAAGATACGCAGTATTTT.

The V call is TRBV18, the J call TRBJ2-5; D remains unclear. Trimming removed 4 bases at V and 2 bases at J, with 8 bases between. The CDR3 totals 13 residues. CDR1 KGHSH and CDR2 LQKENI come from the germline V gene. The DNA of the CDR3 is TGTGCCAGCTCACTGAGCATGCAAGAGACCCAGTACTTC. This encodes CASSLSMQETQYF.